This T cell receptor (beta chain) was obtained from a study of persistence of HIV-infected CD4 T cells. Overall study context: A median of around 8 years of suppressive ART preceded sampling. Anti-CD3/anti-CD28 stimulation activated a higher proportion of cells than antigen stimulation, with lower memory fraction.

The immunoSEQ assay was version 4, run in survey mode. The data were produced by immunoSEQ multiplex PCR, yet TCRdb's version contains in-frame clones alone and is incomplete. The table includes approximately 45,000 clones, about 90% detected once. In regard to this clone: Antigen: not known.

This nonspecific control used anti-CD3/anti-CD28 bead stimulation of CD4+ T cells. Sorting selected CD4+ T cells upregulating both CD40 ligand and CD69. The sequence was collected from an adult woman with HIV who was CMV-seropositive. The starting material was CD4+ T cells sorted from PBMCs after approximately 19-hour stimulation, obtained from a patient who received antiretroviral therapy.

The CDR3 sequence: CASSSLLEPGANVLTF. The CDR3 region has the DNA TGTGCCAGCAGCTCCCTTCTGGAACCTGGGGCCAACGTCCTGACTTTC. V is TRBV7-9 and J is TRBJ2-6; D is undetermined. Germline CDR1 reads SEHNR; CDR2 reads FQNEAQ (reference sequence). CDR3 length: 16 residues. Trimming took off 4 bases at V and 2 bases at J, with 12 bases between the two ends.